Following are 23 T cell receptor beta chains from one sample sequenced in a study of tissue T cells after allogeneic stem cell transplantation (dated 2022 in TCRdb). The library was produced with the immunoSEQ multiplex PCR assay. This immuneACCESS table, as held by TCRdb, lists in-frame sequences with V and J called but not all clones. Of the missing ones, under half trace to an unresolved V gene in checked studies; the others have no known cause. Recorded for this sample are about 2,300 clones; roughly 64% of them occurred a single time. The ten largest clonotypes hold roughly 2.9% of the sample. Sequencing was done on a sample of gut tissue. These receptors all stem from a female BALB/c mouse in good health. Mice of this line possess the MHC haplotype H2-d.

In the case of this clone: Gene and germline names: mouse. With the read ending 1 residue before the CDR3 end, the germline J gene is used to fill in that end. This rearrangement joins TRBV13-3 to TRBJ1-2; 8 bases are a match to TRBD1. V trimming: 2 bases; J trimming: 2 bases; junction bases outside the gene matches: 5. Germline CDR1 NNHDY, CDR2 SYVADS. The CDR3 is made up of 15 amino acids. The covered CDR3 bases are TGTGCCAGCAGTGACAGGGGGCGAGGGAACTCCGACTACACC. Translating gives CASSDRGRGNSDYT. The full-length CDR3 reads as CASSDRGRGNSDYTF.

Points on this clone: The gene names given are mouse names. The observed sequence ends 1 residue before the CDR3 terminus, with the missing tail filled in from the germline J gene. This chain joins TRBV1 and TRBJ2-4, with TRBD2 identical over 9 bases. With 1 base clipped from V and 6 bases from J, the junction kept 8 bases outside the gene matches. The CDR3 contains 16 residues. Germline V gene sequence: CDR1 NSQYPW, CDR2 LRSPGD (reference sequence). The CDR3 DNA, read in part, is TGCACCTGCAGTGCAGCGGGTGGGGGGGCGCGGAACACCTTGTAC. Translating gives CTCSAAGGGARNTLY. The entire CDR3 is CTCSAAGGGARNTLYF.

Comment on this clone: Any gene name here is a mouse gene name. The read falls 1 residue short of the CDR3 end, and the missing part is taken from the germline J gene. The V call is TRBV31, the J call TRBJ2-3; TRBD1 agrees at 8 bases. The CDR3 consists of 15 residues. Trimming cost V 4 bases and J 0 bases; bases outside gene matches: 6. Germline V gives CDR1 GKSSPN, CDR2 SITVG. CDR3 DNA (partial): TGTGCCTGGACCCTGGACAGGGCTAGTGCAGAAACGCTGTAT. Its translation is CAWTLDRASAETLY. The whole CDR3 is CAWTLDRASAETLYF. The full variable domain, rest sourced from reference TRBV31 and TRBJ2-3, is AQTIHQWPVAEIKAVGSPLSLGCTIKGKSSPNLYWYWQATGGTLQQLFYSITVGQVESVVQLNLSASRPKDDQFILSTEKLLLSHSGFYLCAWTLDRASAETLYFGSGTRLTVL.

Remarks on this clone: All gene names here are mouse names. Coverage ceases 1 residue before the CDR3 finishes, and the germline J gene fills in the end. The chain employs TRBV2 and TRBJ2-7; D is perhaps TRBD1 or TRBD2 (5 bases each). Germline V CDR1 and CDR2: LGHNA, YSYQKL. This CDR3 region has 14 residues. Trimming shortened V by 4 bases and J by 0 bases, and 10 bases separated the two germline ends. This CDR3 is CASSPGTASYEQYF. Incomplete CDR3 DNA: TGTGCCAGCAGCCCTGGGACGGCCTCCTATGAACAGTAC.

A note on this clone: All gene names here are mouse names. From the germline J gene comes the end of the CDR3, since the read stops 1 residue before it. V usage is TRBV5 and J usage is TRBJ1-1; 7 bases align to TRBD1. CDR1 is LGHNA and CDR2 is YNLKQL in the germline V gene (reference sequence). The CDR3 covers 13 residues. J was trimmed by 4 bases and V by 4 bases; bases with no gene match: 3. The CDR3 loop is CASSRGGVTEVFF. The CDR3 DNA, read in part, is TGTGCCAGCAGCCGAGGGGGCGTCACAGAAGTCTTC.

Details on this clone: Gene names are mouse gene names. Read sequence stops 1 residue before the CDR3 end, and the germline J gene provides the missing end. V and J are TRBV13-1 and TRBJ1-6; tentative D call: TRBD1 (5 bases). TRBJ1-6 is sorted into the ORF group, with uncertain function. This CDR3 region has 15 residues. The germline V gene encodes CDR1 NSHNY and CDR2 SYGAGN. Deletions cut 2 bases from V and 4 bases from J, with 10 bases between. CDR3 DNA (partial): TGTGCCAGCAGTGACCTCGGACAATATAATTCGCCCCTCTAC. This sequence encodes CASSDLGQYNSPLY. Given in full, the CDR3 is CASSDLGQYNSPLYF.

Note on this clone: These gene names are mouse names. From the germline J gene comes the end of the CDR3, since the read stops 1 residue before it. The V and J genes are TRBV13-3 and TRBJ1-4, with D possibly being TRBD1 (6 bases). Per germline, CDR1 NNHDY and CDR2 SYVADS. This CDR3 is built from 15 residues. Trimming removed 1 base at V and 7 bases at J, with 14 bases between. The CDR3 loop is CASSDRGGAVERLFF. The CDR3 bases that were read are TGTGCCAGCAGTGATAGGGGGGGCGCTGTCGAAAGATTATTT.

A word on this clone: Germline and genes: mouse. The read is 1 residue too short to cover the CDR3 end, so that end is filled in from the germline J gene. This sequence joins TRBV20 and TRBJ2-4; D remains unclear. Germline CDR1 reads GFQATS; CDR2 reads STVNSAI. The V end was cut by 0 bases, the J end by 6 bases, with 7 bases between. The CDR3 is 12 residues long. The sequenced part of the CDR3 DNA is TGTGGTGCTAGGGACTGGAGGAACACCTTGTAC. It yields the protein CGARDWRNTLY. In full, the CDR3 is CGARDWRNTLYF. The full variable domain, its missing parts supplied by reference TRBV20 and TRBJ2-4, is GALVYQYPRRTICKSGTSMRMECQAVGFQATSVAWYRQSPQKTFELIALSTVNSAIKYEQNFTQEKFPISHPNLSFSSMTVLNAYLEDRGLYLCGARDWRNTLYFGAGTRLSVL.

This clone was found a few times. The genes and germline here are from mouse. CDR3 loop: CASSEPGTGGPLYF. CDR3 bases read: TGTGCCAGCAGTGAGCCCGGGACTGGGGGACCTTTGTAC. This rearrangement joins TRBV13-1 to TRBJ2-4; 11 nucleotides agree with TRBD2. With the read ending 1 residue before the CDR3 end, the germline J gene is used to fill in that end. V was clipped by 2 bases and J by 12 bases; unmatched bases: 8. Germline V gene data show CDR1 as NSHNY and CDR2 as SYGAGN. The CDR3 length is 14 residues.

To note about this clone: Gene names denote mouse genes. The CDR3 end lies 1 residue beyond the end of the read and is filled in from the germline J gene. V and J are TRBV4 and TRBJ2-1, with 8 nucleotides matching TRBD2. Germline V lookup: CDR1 LGHDT, CDR2 YNNKQL (reference sequence). With 4 bases clipped from V and 3 bases from J, the junction kept 5 bases outside the gene matches. This CDR3 is built from 15 residues. CDR3 DNA (partial): TGTGCCAGCAGCTTCCGGGACTGGTCCTATGCTGAGCAGTTC. Amino acids: CASSFRDWSYAEQF. The entire CDR3 sequence reads CASSFRDWSYAEQFF.

On this clone itself: Mouse gene names and germline throughout. Partial CDR3 DNA: TGTGCCAGCGGTGATTTGGAGAGTCAAAACACCTTGTAC. Residues: CASGDLESQNTLY. The whole CDR3 sequence reads CASGDLESQNTLYF. V and J are TRBV13-2 and TRBJ2-4; D call uncertain. Read data end 1 residue before the CDR3 end; the end is taken from the germline J gene. From germline, CDR1 is NNHNN and CDR2 SYGAGS (reference sequence). This CDR3 region has 14 residues. Trimming shortened V by 1 base and J by 0 bases, and 6 bases separated the two germline ends.

As concerns this clone: All gene names here are mouse names. CDR3 in amino acids: CTCSADRGANSDYTF. The CDR3 DNA, read in part, is TGCACCTGCAGTGCCGACAGGGGGGCAAACTCCGACTACACC. The chain is built from TRBV1 and TRBJ1-2; 9 bases agree with TRBD1. From the germline J gene comes the end of the CDR3, since the read stops 1 residue before it. CDR1 NSQYPW and CDR2 LRSPGD come from the germline V gene (reference sequence). V gave up 3 bases and J gave up 0 bases; unmatched junction bases: 2. This CDR3 spans 15 amino acids.

Worth noting for this clone: Gene names are mouse gene names. Sequencing ends 1 residue short of the CDR3 end; the germline J gene provides the rest. The chain joins TRBV5 to TRBJ2-5; 7 positions agree with TRBD1. CDR3 length: 14 amino acids. Germline-derived CDR1 and CDR2 are LGHNA and YNLKQL (reference sequence). The trim removed 4 bases at V and 0 bases at J, leaving 1 base unmatched. The covered CDR3 bases are TGTGCCAGCAGCCCACAGGGGAACCAAGACACCCAGTAC. Its translation: CASSPQGNQDTQY. In full, the CDR3 is CASSPQGNQDTQYF.

As for this clone: All gene names here are mouse names. The read terminates 1 residue ahead of where the CDR3 ends, so the germline J gene completes it. The V call is TRBV13-2, the J call TRBJ2-1, with TRBD2 identical over 7 bases. Per the germline V gene, CDR1 is NNHNN and CDR2 is SYGAGS (reference sequence). The CDR3 has 14 amino acids. The junction had 2 bases not matched to a gene; V was cut back by 4 bases and J by 1 base. The CDR3 reads CASGPWGNYAEQFF. The CDR3 DNA, read in part, is TGTGCCAGCGGTCCCTGGGGGAACTATGCTGAGCAGTTC.

A remark on this clone: Genes here carry mouse names. The read ends 1 residue before the CDR3 terminus; that terminus is restored from the germline J gene. The chain combines TRBV5 with TRBJ2-3, with 9 nucleotides matching TRBD2. The CDR3 runs to 16 residues. V was clipped by 1 base and J by 0 bases; unmatched bases: 2. Germline-derived CDR1 and CDR2 are LGHNA and YNLKQL (reference sequence). The CDR3 sequence is CASSQGLGASAETLYF. The DNA read from the CDR3 is TGTGCCAGCAGCCAAGGACTGGGGGCCAGTGCAGAAACGCTGTAT.

About this clone itself: Gene names are mouse gene names. The read comes to an end 1 residue before the CDR3 does, leaving the germline J gene to fill in the end. The chain combines TRBV13-2 with TRBJ2-4, with D possibly TRBD2 on 6 matching bases. Germline V CDR1 and CDR2: NNHNN, SYGAGS (reference sequence). The CDR3 consists of 13 residues. Trimming stripped 3 bases from V and 1 base from J, with 6 bases between. The covered CDR3 bases are TGTGCCAGCGGTGCTGGGGGTCAAAACACCTTGTAC. As protein: CASGAGGQNTLY. The complete CDR3 protein is CASGAGGQNTLYF.

Details on this clone: Gene names denote mouse genes. The read is 1 residue too short to cover the CDR3 end, so that end is filled in from the germline J gene. The chain links TRBV13-3 to TRBJ2-5; 9 positions match TRBD1. V was clipped by 5 bases and J by 0 bases; unmatched bases: 4. This CDR3 has 15 residues. Germline V gene lookup returns CDR1 NNHDY and CDR2 SYVADS. CDR3 region: CASRDRGFNQDTQYF. The covered CDR3 bases are TGTGCCAGCAGGGACAGGGGCTTTAACCAAGACACCCAGTAC. Drawing the rest from reference TRBV13-3 and TRBJ2-5, the complete variable domain is EAAVTQSPRSKVAVTGGKVTLSCHQTNNHDYMYWYRQDTGHGLRLIHYSYVADSTEKGDIPDGYKASRPSQENFSLILELASLSQTAVYFCASRDRGFNQDTQYFGPGTRLLVL.

Turning to this clone: Gene names refer to mouse genes. The sequenced fragment ends 1 residue before the CDR3 boundary, so the rest is inferred from the germline J gene. The gene calls are TRBV29 and TRBJ2-5; TRBD1 might be the D (6 bases). Deletions cut 4 bases from V and 1 base from J, with 12 bases between. The germline V gene has CDR1 MSHET and CDR2 SYDVDS. The CDR3 contains 15 residues. The CDR3 loop reads CASSSLQGDQDTQYF. CDR3 bases read: TGTGCTAGCAGTTCCCTACAGGGAGACCAAGACACCCAGTAC.

With regard to this clone: Germline and genes: mouse. Read sequence stops 1 residue before the CDR3 end, and the germline J gene provides the missing end. This rearrangement joins TRBV2 to TRBJ2-5; TRBD2 is a possible D gene (6 bases). The germline V gene encodes CDR1 LGHNA and CDR2 YSYQKL. The CDR3 spans 16 residues. The V and J ends lost 3 bases and 0 bases respectively, with 13 bases between them. This CDR3 is CASSHLGTFNQDTQYF. Partial CDR3 DNA: TGTGCCAGCAGCCACCTCGGGACTTTTAACCAAGACACCCAGTAC. Drawing the rest from reference TRBV2 and TRBJ2-5, the complete variable domain is DPKIIQKPKYLVAVTGSEKILICEQYLGHNAMYWYRQSAKKPLEFMFSYSYQKLMDNQTASSRFQPQSSKKNHLDLQITALKPDDSATYFCASSHLGTFNQDTQYFGPGTRLLVL.

Remarks on this clone: Gene and germline names: mouse. The sequence runs out 1 residue before the end of the CDR3; the remainder is reconstructed from the germline J gene. V usage is TRBV5 and J usage is TRBJ1-4; 7 bases fit TRBD1. Germline V gives CDR1 LGHNA, CDR2 YNLKQL (reference sequence). The CDR3 contains 15 residues. V gave up 2 bases and J gave up 0 bases; unmatched junction bases: 0. CDR3 in amino acids: CASSQTGVSNERLFF. CDR3 bases read: TGTGCCAGCAGCCAAACAGGGGTTTCCAACGAAAGATTATTT.

Concerning this clone itself: The gene symbols are mouse symbols. The read terminates 1 residue ahead of where the CDR3 ends, so the germline J gene completes it. The genes are TRBV4 and TRBJ1-3; TRBD1 aligns across 11 bases. CDR1 is LGHDT, CDR2 YNNKQL, per germline (reference sequence). CDR3 length: 16 amino acids. The V gene end was trimmed by 5 bases and the J gene end by 2 bases; junction bases not matched to a gene: 5. The DNA read from the CDR3 is TGTGCCAGCAGCCCCCTGGGACAGGGGGCTGGAAATACGCTCTAT. Its protein product is CASSPLGQGAGNTLY. The CDR3 in its entirety is CASSPLGQGAGNTLYF.

This clone has just a few counts. Mouse names are used for the genes. The sequenced fragment ends 1 residue before the CDR3 boundary, so the rest is inferred from the germline J gene. This rearrangement joins TRBV5 to TRBJ2-7; 8 bases map to TRBD2. After removal of 1 base from V and 4 bases from J, the junction contained 3 bases not matched to a gene. The CDR3 contains 14 residues. Germline loops: CDR1 LGHNA, CDR2 YNLKQL (reference sequence). CDR3 DNA, as far as it was read: TGTGCCAGCAGCCAAGGACTGGGGCTGTATGAACAGTAC. This gives the protein CASSQGLGLYEQY. The full CDR3 protein reads CASSQGLGLYEQYF.

This clone was recorded only once. Gene names follow the mouse nomenclature. The observed sequence ends 1 residue before the CDR3 terminus, with the missing tail filled in from the germline J gene. The chain is built from TRBV13-3 and TRBJ2-1; 7 bases line up with TRBD2. The CDR3 has 15 residues. The J segment lost 3 bases and the V segment lost 1 base, leaving 4 bases of the junction unmatched. Germline assignment: CDR1 NNHDY and CDR2 SYVADS. The CDR3 DNA, read in part, is TGTGCCAGCAGTGATCCCTGGGGGTCCTATGCTGAGCAGTTC. Amino acid sequence: CASSDPWGSYAEQF. The full-length CDR3 reads as CASSDPWGSYAEQFF.